This TCR beta chain was profiled in a study of T cells in Graves' hyperthyroidism and ophthalmopathy. Findings of the study overall: Most clonotypes that expanded in the thyroid above 0.001 also showed up in blood. In the analysis, a 13 V-J model separated ophthalmopathy from stable hyperthyroidism.

The V segment lost 4 bases and the J segment 0 bases; nucleotides outside the gene matches: 1. The CDR3 runs 15 residues. Germline assignment: CDR1 MDHEN and CDR2 SYDVKM. Amplification targeted TCR beta CDR3 regions from RNA transcripts. The TCR CDR3 first-round RT-PCR relied on the HTBI primer set. TCRdb fed the multiplex PCR reads into MiXCR, producing one record per CDR3 protein. The sample carries approximately 600,000 distinct CDR3 sequences, around 14% recorded once. In this sample, this clonotype turned up many times. The antigen is undetermined. The source material was blood. This chain connects TRBV28 to TRBJ1-3; 9 bases map to TRBD1. This clonotype was obtained from a woman younger than 30 with Graves' ophthalmopathy. CDR3 sequence: CASSWTGASGNTIYF. The CDR3, as DNA: TGTGCCAGCAGTTGGACAGGGGCCTCTGGAAACACCATATATTTT.